Shown below are 25 T cell receptor beta chains from a single sample sequenced in a study of tumor and adjacent non-tumor tissue in lung cancer. No cell sorting was done before RNA was extracted from the tissue. Distant lung tissue was collected more than 3 cm away from the tumor edge. TCRbeta libraries were built with three rounds of nested PCR, modified from ARM-PCR. Each CDR3 protein gets one entry after TCRdb re-called the multiplex PCR reads with MiXCR. The sample has 81,000 or so distinct CDR3 sequences, approximately 80% seen once. Sample: distant non-tumor lung tissue. Source of these receptors: a man in his 60s with non-small cell lung cancer.

As for this clonotype: The junction departs from the called germline gene at one end, perhaps through a read error. The chain has TRBV5-1 and TRBJ2-3, with 9 bases fitting TRBD2. This CDR3 comprises 16 residues. In germline, CDR1 is SGHRS, CDR2 YFSETQ. CDR3: CASTASGTVSADTQNF. As DNA, the CDR3 is TGCGCCAGCACCGCTAGCGGGACCGTATCGGCAGATACTCAGAATTTT.

Of note for this clonotype: The conserved phenylalanine or tryptophan normally closing the CDR3 is absent here, so this likely arose from a read error. The chain employs TRBV13 and TRBJ2-7; TRBD2 matches at 9 bases. CDR1 is PRHDT, CDR2 FYEKMQ, per germline (reference sequence). CDR3 size: 15 residues. DNA for the CDR3: TGTGCCAACAGCTTAGGGACTAGCTTCGGCGACGAGCAGTACATC. It yields the protein CANSLGTSFGDEQYI.

For this clonotype: Relative to the germline gene, one junction end is altered; a read error may explain this. The chain recombines TRBV20-1 with TRBJ1-5; 8 bases fit TRBD1. The CDR3 runs to 13 residues. In germline, CDR1 is DFQATT, CDR2 SNEGSKA (reference sequence). Here the CDR3 DNA reads TGTAGAGTCAAGACAGGGGCGGGTCAGCCCCAGCATTTT. This gives the protein CRVKTGAGQPQHF.

Note on this clonotype: One end of the junction is discordant with germline, which a read error may explain. The genes are TRBV11-3 and TRBJ2-5; the D gene is possibly TRBD2 (6 bases). CDR1 and CDR2 from the germline V gene are SGHNT and YENEEA. The CDR3 covers 18 residues. The CDR3 DNA sequence: TGTGCCAGCAGATTAGGAGCGGCGGAGGGGCTAGTTCAAGAGACCCAGTACTTC. It encodes CASRLGAAEGLVQETQYF.

A word on this clonotype: A read error is likely, as this CDR3 ends without the conserved phenylalanine or tryptophan. The rearrangement joins TRBV11-2 to TRBJ2-5; the D is unclear. The CDR3 has 13 residues. The germline CDR1 and CDR2 sequences are SGHAT and FQNNGV. The CDR3 nucleotides are TGCGCCAGCAGCTCTACTGCGGTAGAGGCCCAGTACTTA. Encoded protein: CASSSTAVEAQYL.

With regard to this clonotype: At one of its ends the junction is not consistent with the germline gene, which may arise from a read error. The CDR3 reads CPSSSMGEETQYF. The DNA of the CDR3 is TGTCCCAGCAGCTCTATGGGGGAAGAGACCCAATACTTC. The chain joins TRBV11-2 to TRBJ2-5; either TRBD1 or TRBD2 may supply D (5 bases each). Germline loops: CDR1 SGHAT, CDR2 FQNNGV. The CDR3 consists of 13 residues.

To note about this clonotype: The junction shows a germline mismatch at one end, possibly a read error. The chain joins TRBV6-5 to TRBJ1-5; tentative D call: TRBD1 (6 bases). The CDR3 contains 15 residues. Per germline, CDR1 MNHEY and CDR2 SVGAGI. The CDR3 here is CASSHSEQGSQPRHF. Written as DNA, the CDR3 is TGTGCCAGCAGTCACAGTGAACAGGGTAGTCAGCCCCGGCATTTT.

For this clonotype: The junction and the germline gene differ at one end; a read error may be behind it. The rearrangement joins TRBV20-1 to TRBJ1-4; no clear D. This CDR3 has 16 amino acids. Per the germline V gene, CDR1 is DFQATT and CDR2 is SNEGSKA (reference sequence). CDR3 nucleotides: TGCAGTGTTTTCACGACCTACTTGGCCCGAAATGGAAAACTGTTTTTT. Translating gives CSVFTTYLARNGKLFF.

V and J are TRBV12-3 or TRBV12-4 and TRBJ1-4, with D tentatively TRBD1 (6 bases). The V end was cut by 5 bases, the J end by 6 bases, with 16 bases between. The CDR3 extends over 15 amino acids. The CDR3, as DNA: TGTGCCAGCAGTATCCCTGAGGGGGTTCATGAAAAACTGTTTTTT. It translates to CASSIPEGVHEKLFF.

Notes on this clonotype: Sequence at one end of the junction differs from germline and may be a read error. The genes are TRBV11-2 and TRBJ2-1, with TRBD1 identical over 10 bases. Germline V gene data show CDR1 as SGHAT and CDR2 as FQNNGV. This CDR3 has 15 residues. This CDR3 reads CPSSQEGQGYNEQFF. CDR3 nucleotide sequence: TGTCCCAGCAGCCAAGAGGGACAGGGGTACAATGAGCAGTTCTTC.

Details on this clonotype: Germline is not matched at one junction end, which may reflect a read error. This sequence joins TRBV11-3 and TRBJ2-5; 9 bases line up with TRBD2. Germline V lookup: CDR1 SGHNT, CDR2 YENEEA. This CDR3 spans 17 amino acids. The CDR3 DNA reads as TGTGCCAGCAGCTTAAAGTCCAGCGGGGGGTCCCAAGAAACCCAGTACTTC. Translated: CASSLKSSGGSQETQYF.

On this clonotype itself: Given a much more abundant clone one base away, this may be a read error. The chain couples TRBV5-6 to TRBJ2-1, with no clear D. The CDR3 contains 15 residues. CDR1 SGHDT and CDR2 YYEEEE come from the germline V gene. Here the CDR3 reads CVSSLVAGYGNEQFF. CDR3 nucleotide sequence: TGTGTCAGCAGCTTGGTGGCAGGTTATGGCAATGAGCAGTTCTTC.

Remarks on this clonotype: The CDR3 does not end in the conserved phenylalanine or tryptophan, so this is likely a read error. It is unclear where the CDR3 begins or ends on the DNA, so no DNA is shown, and the CDR3 is as TCRdb lists it. This sequence joins TRBV30 and TRBJ2-2. Germline V gives CDR1 GTSNPN, CDR2 SVGIG (reference sequence). The CDR3 is 13 amino acids long, termini counted. CDR3 region: CAYRFDGPGELFI.

Concerning this clonotype: Compared with germline, one end of the junction differs, possibly owing to a read error. The J gene is TRBJ2-2, the V gene TRBV11-2, with D possibly matching TRBD2 (5 bases). The CDR3 contains 16 residues. The germline gives CDR1 SGHAT, CDR2 FQNNGV. The DNA for the CDR3 is TGTGCCAGCAGTTTAGAACCCCCCACTAGTTCCGGGGAGCTGTCTTTT. Its protein is CASSLEPPTSSGELSF.

Note on this clonotype: At one end, the junction sequence differs from germline, possibly due to a read error. The chain uses TRBV11-2 and TRBJ2-7, with D hard to call. The CDR3 loop spans 11 amino acids. The germline V gene has CDR1 SGHAT and CDR2 FQNNGV. The CDR3 sequence: CACREKYEQYF. The DNA for the CDR3 is TGTGCCTGCAGAGAAAAGTACGAGCAGTACTTC. Full variable domain (rest looked up from reference TRBV11-2 and TRBJ2-7): EAGVAQSPRYKIIEKRQSVAFWCNPISGHATLYWYQQILGQGPKLLIQFQNNGVVDDSQLPKDRFSAERLKGVDSTLKIQPAKLEDSAVYLCACREKYEQYFGPGTRLTVT.

This clonotype has a handful of counts. This could be a read error, since a much larger clone is one nucleotide away. This likely comes from a read error, as the CDR3 has no conserved phenylalanine or tryptophan at its end. J is TRBJ2-1 and V is TRBV12-3 or TRBV12-4; tentative D call: TRBD2 (6 bases). This CDR3 spans 16 amino acids. The V gene lost 4 bases and the J gene lost 0 bases, with 13 bases spanning the gap. CDR3 DNA sequence: TGTGCCAGCAGTTCGTCCCGGGACTTCTCCTACAATGAGCAGTTCTTA. Protein sequence: CASSSSRDFSYNEQFL.

As for this clonotype: One end of the junction varies from germline; a read error may be responsible. The chain combines TRBV6-1 with TRBJ2-1; 9 positions agree with TRBD2. CDR1 is MNHNS, CDR2 SASEGT, per germline. The CDR3 consists of 15 residues. DNA of the CDR3: TGTACCAGCAGAGAATGGACTAGCGTGATGCATGAGCAGTCCTTC. Encoded protein: CTSREWTSVMHEQSF.

About this clonotype itself: This likely comes from a read error, as the CDR3 has no conserved phenylalanine or tryptophan at its end. This sequence joins TRBV11-3 and TRBJ2-3; D is possibly TRBD1 (6 bases). CDR1 is SGHNT and CDR2 is YENEEA in the germline V gene. The CDR3 totals 14 residues. The DNA for the CDR3 is TGCGCCAGCAGCTTGGTGACAGGCACAGAAACGCAGTATATT. Translation: CASSLVTGTETQYI.

Comments on this clonotype: One end of the junction is discordant with germline, which a read error may explain. The J gene is TRBJ2-5, the V gene TRBV28; TRBD2 matches 9 bases. CDR1 is MDHEN, CDR2 SYDVKM, per germline. The CDR3 loop spans 15 amino acids. CDR3 in amino acids: CASSPFTSGRGTQYF. CDR3 coding DNA: TGTGCCAGCAGTCCCTTTACTAGCGGGCGAGGGACCCAATACTTC.

A single count supports this clonotype. The junction departs from the called germline gene at one end, perhaps through a read error. This chain links TRBV11-2 with TRBJ2-5; the D gene is possibly TRBD1 (5 bases). Germline assignment: CDR1 SGHAT and CDR2 FQNNGV. The CDR3 length is 13 residues. CDR3 protein: CDNRSKGEETRYF. The CDR3 nucleotides read TGTGACAACAGATCTAAAGGGGAAGAGACCCGGTACTTC.

This clonotype has just a few counts. The J gene is TRBJ2-3, the V gene TRBV29-1; possibly TRBD1 for D (6 bases). Trimming left V 7 bases short and J 3 bases short, with 20 bases between. Germline V gene lookup returns CDR1 SQVTM and CDR2 ANQGSEA. The CDR3 is 15 amino acids. The CDR3 bases are TGCAGCGGGGACATGACCCCTGGACCTACAGATACGCAGTATTTT. It translates to CSGDMTPGPTDTQYF.

With regard to this clonotype: Since the CDR3 does not end with the conserved phenylalanine or tryptophan, this likely comes from a read error. It is unclear where the CDR3 begins or ends on the DNA, so no DNA is shown, and the CDR3 is as TCRdb lists it. V and J are TRBV11-2 and TRBJ2-5; the DNA was not compared with TRBD1, the D call given in the table. The CDR3 totals 13 residues, both ends included. CDR1 is SGHAT and CDR2 is FQNNGV in the germline V gene. CDR3 in amino acids: CASSYTGEETQYS.

The chain couples TRBV20-1 to TRBJ2-7; 8 bases line up with TRBD2. The CDR3 totals 13 residues. Germline CDR1 and CDR2: DFQATT and SNEGSKA (reference sequence). The V segment lost 4 bases and the J segment 2 bases; nucleotides outside the gene matches: 4. The DNA for the CDR3 is TGCAGTGCTAAGAATAGCGGGACCTACGAGCAGTACTTC. This gives the protein CSAKNSGTYEQYF.

This clonotype has a count of ten or more. The chain couples TRBV6-2 or TRBV6-3 to TRBJ2-1; 10 bases fit TRBD2. Germline V gives CDR1 MNHEY, CDR2 SVGEGT. With V trimmed by 6 bases and J by 0 bases, 5 bases remained unmatched. There are 16 residues in the CDR3. The CDR3 coding sequence is TGTGCCAGCAGAGGGACTAGCGCCAGCTCCTACAATGAGCAGTTCTTC. This translates into CASRGTSASSYNEQFF.

This clonotype was detected a few times. A single base separates this from a much larger clone, so it may be a read error. The chain employs TRBV20-1 and TRBJ1-1, with a weak D call TRBD1 (6 bases). V lost 5 bases and J lost 1, with 14 bases in between. CDR1 and CDR2 (germline): DFQATT, SNEGSKA (reference sequence). This CDR3 has 14 residues. DNA of the CDR3: TGCAGTGCTTCAGCGAACAGGGAGAACACTGAAGCTTTCTTT. This encodes CSASANRENTEAFF.